These 16 T cell receptor beta chains came from one sample sequenced in a study of T cell responses to AZD1222 COVID-19 vaccine. Data came from immunoSEQ multiplex PCR; TCRdb stores just in-frame clones and leaves some out. The data show 110,000 to 150,000 clones, with 75% to 90% seen just once and approximately 1.5% held by the top ten. Sequencing was performed on peripheral blood, taken on day 0 of AZD1222 vaccination. All receptors derive from an adult in good health.

The chain joins TRBV9 to TRBJ2-3; TRBD2 aligns across 8 bases. The J segment lost 0 bases and the V segment lost 3 bases, leaving 9 bases of the junction unmatched. Per germline, CDR1 SGDLS and CDR2 YYNGEE. The CDR3 spans 17 residues. The CDR3 here is CASSAHSGGASTDTQYF. CDR3 sequence (DNA): TGTGCCAGCAGCGCTCACTCCGGGGGGGCTAGCACAGATACGCAGTATTTT.

This sequence joins TRBV19 and TRBJ1-5; perhaps TRBD1 as D (6 bases). Germline-derived CDR1 and CDR2 are LNHDA and SQIVND (reference sequence). This CDR3 is 18 amino acids long. Trimming shortened V by 3 bases and J by 5 bases, and 23 bases separated the two germline ends. The CDR3 nucleotides read TGTGCCAGTAGTATGCAGTCCCGGAAAGACAGGCGGTATCAGCCCCAGCATTTT. This gives the protein CASSMQSRKDRRYQPQHF.

The rearrangement uses TRBV7-6 and TRBJ2-7; TRBD2 is a possible D gene (6 bases). This CDR3 is 15 amino acids long. The V and J ends lost 2 bases and 5 bases respectively, with 16 bases between them. Germline CDR1 is SGHVS and CDR2 is FNYEAQ. As DNA, the CDR3 is TGTGCCAGCAGCTTAAGGCGGGACCAGCGTGACGAGCAGTACTTC. Residues: CASSLRRDQRDEQYF. The full variable domain, rest sourced from reference TRBV7-6 and TRBJ2-7, is GAGVSQSPRYKVTKRGQDVALRCDPISGHVSLYWYRQALGQGPEFLTYFNYEAQQDKSGLPNDRFSAERPEGSISTLTIQRTEQRDSAMYRCASSLRRDQRDEQYFGPGTRLTVT.

The V gene is TRBV19, the J gene TRBJ1-2, with D possibly TRBD1 on 5 matching bases. This CDR3 is built from 12 residues. Germline-derived CDR1 and CDR2 are LNHDA and SQIVND (reference sequence). The ends were cut back, 3 bases at V and 6 bases at J, with 8 bases in the middle. The DNA of the CDR3 is TGTGCCAGTAGTATGGGGACGGATGGCTACACCTTC. Its translation: CASSMGTDGYTF.

The chain is built from TRBV28 and TRBJ2-7; D is unclear. In germline, CDR1 is MDHEN, CDR2 SYDVKM. Trimming pared 6 bases from V and 3 bases from J, leaving 6 bases between. This CDR3 contains 11 residues. The DNA for the CDR3 is TGTGCCAGCAGCCGCAGCTACGAGCAGTACTTC. It specifies CASSRSYEQYF. The whole variable domain, remainder taken from reference TRBV28 and TRBJ2-7, is DVKVTQSSRYLVKRTGEKVFLECVQDMDHENMFWYRQDPGLGLRLIYFSYDVKMKEKGDIPEGYSVSREKKERFSLILESASTNQTSMYLCASSRSYEQYFGPGTRLTVT.

The chain employs TRBV27 and TRBJ2-3; 9 bases are a match to TRBD1. The CDR3 is 16 amino acids. V lost 2 bases and J lost 1; bases outside the gene matches: 4. Germline V gene lookup returns CDR1 MNHEY and CDR2 SMNVEV (reference sequence). CDR3 region: CASSLGDRVRTDTQYF. The CDR3 DNA follows: TGTGCCAGCAGTTTAGGGGACAGGGTCCGCACAGATACGCAGTATTTT.

The chain is built from TRBV6-5 and TRBJ2-3; TRBD2 aligns across 11 bases. The CDR3 covers 16 residues. Looked up from germline, CDR1 is MNHEY and CDR2 is SVGAGI. The V segment lost 3 bases and the J segment 3 bases; nucleotides outside the gene matches: 5. CDR3 nucleotide sequence: TGTGCCAGCAGTTATGGCCTAGCGGGGGGTACAGATACGCAGTATTTT. It yields the protein CASSYGLAGGTDTQYF.

This clone was detected once. CDR3 sequence (DNA): TGTGCCAGCAGCGCTAACACCCCCGAGAAAGCTTTCTTT. As protein: CASSANTPEKAFF. The J gene is TRBJ1-1, the V gene TRBV9; D not certain. The CDR3 is 13 residues long. Germline V gene lookup returns CDR1 SGDLS and CDR2 YYNGEE. Trimming took 3 bases from V and 9 from J, leaving 15 bases between them.

The gene calls are TRBV2 and TRBJ2-1, with TRBD2 matching 8 bases. CDR3 length: 15 residues. The J segment lost 7 bases and the V segment lost 6 bases, leaving 11 bases of the junction unmatched. Germline assignment: CDR1 SNHLY and CDR2 FYNNEI. CDR3 in amino acids: CASSLRELAENEQFF. As DNA, the CDR3 is TGTGCCAGCAGCCTCCGAGAACTAGCGGAAAATGAGCAGTTCTTC.

The chain combines TRBV6-4 with TRBJ1-1; 7 bases align to TRBD1. V lost 7 bases and J lost 8; bases outside the gene matches: 4. CDR1 is MRHNA and CDR2 is SNTAGT in the germline V gene. This CDR3 is built from 11 residues. DNA for the CDR3: TGTGCCAGCAAAGGGACAGAAGAAGCTTTCTTT. Protein product: CASKGTEEAFF.

The rearrangement joins TRBV28 to TRBJ2-5; D perhaps matches TRBD2 (5 bases). V lost 6 bases to trimming and J lost 4 bases, with 21 bases between them. This CDR3 spans 16 amino acids. Looked up from germline, CDR1 is MDHEN and CDR2 is SYDVKM. The CDR3 is CASRVRGTSRGETQYF. CDR3 sequence (DNA): TGTGCCAGCAGGGTAAGAGGAACCTCCCGGGGAGAGACCCAGTACTTC.

The CDR3 DNA reads TGTGCCAGCAGCCAAGTTTCAGGGCTCACTGAAGCTTTCTTT. Amino acid sequence: CASSQVSGLTEAFF. The rearrangement links TRBV3-1 (or the pseudogene TRBV3-2) to TRBJ1-1; a possible D gene is TRBD1 (5 bases). This CDR3 is built from 14 residues. Germline V lookup: CDR1 LGHDT, CDR2 YNNKEL (reference sequence). The V end lost 1 base, the J end lost 4 bases, and 10 bases lay between the germline ends.

V is TRBV6-4 and J is TRBJ1-2; 7 bases agree with TRBD1. V lost 5 bases and J lost 9; bases outside the gene matches: 9. The CDR3 spans 13 residues. CDR1 is MRHNA, CDR2 SNTAGT, per germline. CDR3: CASSPGQPGSYTF. CDR3 nucleotides: TGTGCCAGCAGTCCGGGACAGCCGGGGAGCTACACCTTC.

V gene TRBV4-2 combines with J gene TRBJ2-7; no firm D call. Germline-derived CDR1 and CDR2 are LGHNA and YNFKEQ. Trimming cost V 0 bases and J 1 base, with 7 bases left between them. The CDR3 covers 14 residues. CDR3 sequence: CASSQDWSSYEQYF. In nucleotides, the CDR3 is TGTGCCAGCAGCCAAGATTGGAGTTCCTACGAGCAGTACTTC.

The gene calls are TRBV6-5 and TRBJ2-3; perhaps TRBD2 as D (5 bases). Trimming cost V 7 bases and J 7 bases, with 15 bases left between them. CDR1 and CDR2 from the germline V gene are MNHEY and SVGAGI. There are 13 residues in the CDR3. DNA for the CDR3: TGTGCCAGCAATAAGGGTATGGACTATACGCAGTATTTT. Encoded protein: CASNKGMDYTQYF.

This chain connects TRBV9 to TRBJ1-6; weak D call: TRBD1 (6 bases). The V end lost 0 bases, the J end lost 10 bases, and 14 bases lay between the germline ends. Germline-derived CDR1 and CDR2 are SGDLS and YYNGEE. CDR3 length: 15 amino acids. The CDR3 bases are TGTGCCAGCAGCGTAGATTGGGCAGGGGAATCACCCCTCCACTTT. Amino acid sequence: CASSVDWAGESPLHF.